Here is one T cell receptor (beta chain) with its context. The germline V and J ends were trimmed by 3 bases and 0 bases, with 12 bases remaining between them. CDR1 is DFQATT and CDR2 is SNEGSKA in the germline V gene (reference sequence). The CDR3 consists of 14 residues. The sample originates from a study of blood T cell repertoires in COVID-19. Recovered status applied to Cohort 3 donors who had two consecutive negative PCRs. It also applied to those with clearance or with symptom resolution. TCRdb's table, derived via immunoSEQ multiplex PCR, lists solely in-frame clones and lacks some. The sample records some 460,000 clones, about 90% being singletons.

The sequenced material came from PBMCs or T cells enriched from blood (not recorded which). The gene calls are TRBV20-1 and TRBJ2-7; D not resolved. The clonotype originates from a woman in her late teens or twenties who had recovered from COVID-19. The CDR3 loop is CSASTGWSSYEQYF. CDR3 in DNA: TGCAGTGCTAGTACCGGGTGGAGCTCCTACGAGCAGTACTTC.